This TCR beta chain was identified in a study of T cell repertoires in cytomegalovirus infection (dated by TCRdb to about 2019). As for the study more broadly: Because public TCR beta signatures pointed to carriage of CMV infection together with the matching HLA type, the HLA type of each donor mattered for the analysis.

Concerning this clonotype: This clone's antigen is unknown. Base qualities are missing; no much larger clone stands one base away.

What the authors observed across the whole study: In the ex vivo response, HLA-C-restricted CMV-specific TCR beta clonotypes were dominant, and in two of eight donors the single most frequent clonotype came from this HLA-C-restricted group. In both this cohort and an independent approximately 350-donor cohort, the cumulative frequency of public TCR beta family members distinguished carriers of CMV infection plus the relevant HLA type.

Sequencer: Illumina HiSeq 1500. TCRdb redid the processing of the public reads, applying fastp at Q25 and MiXCR, and retained in-frame beta chains. CDR3 protein duplicates are merged, each entry listing the most common genes and DNA. The sample includes approximately 170,000 distinct CDR3 sequences, with around 15% observed a single time. Of the sample, over 20% falls within the top ten clones. The germline ends are 15 bases apart after V is trimmed by 5 bases and J by 6 bases. Taken from cysteine to phenylalanine, the CDR3 has 13 residues. Just CDR3 DNA is preserved here, 39 bases in frame from base 1. The germline V gene sets CDR1 to SQVTM and CDR2 to ANQGSEA.

This sequence originates from a human donor in good health (CMV status not recorded). Some clones in this sample may be carry-over from other donors' samples. This chain joins TRBV29-1 to TRBJ2-3; the D gene identity is not certain. The sequenced material came from PBMCs. The DNA reads TGCAGCGTTCTTGCGGTGGGCTCGGATACGCAGTATTTT. This is translated as CSVLAVGSDTQYF.